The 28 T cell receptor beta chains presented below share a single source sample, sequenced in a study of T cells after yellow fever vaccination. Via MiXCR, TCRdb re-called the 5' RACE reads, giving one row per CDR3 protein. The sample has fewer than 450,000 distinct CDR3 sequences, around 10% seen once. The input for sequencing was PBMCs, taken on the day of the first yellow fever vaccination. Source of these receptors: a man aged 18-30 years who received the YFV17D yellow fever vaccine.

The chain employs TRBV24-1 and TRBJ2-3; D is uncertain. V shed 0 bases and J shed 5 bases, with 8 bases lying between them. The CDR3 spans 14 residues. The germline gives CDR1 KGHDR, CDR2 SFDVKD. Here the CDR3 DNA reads TGTGCCACCAGTGATTTGCAGGTCGGAGATACGCAGTATTTT. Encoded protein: CATSDLQVGDTQYF.

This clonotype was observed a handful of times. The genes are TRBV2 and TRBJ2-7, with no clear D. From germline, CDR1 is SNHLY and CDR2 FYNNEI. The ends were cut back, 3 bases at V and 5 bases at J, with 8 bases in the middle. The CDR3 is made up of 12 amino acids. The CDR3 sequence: CASSEGFDEQYV. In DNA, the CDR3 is TGTGCCAGCAGTGAGGGCTTCGACGAGCAGTACGTC.

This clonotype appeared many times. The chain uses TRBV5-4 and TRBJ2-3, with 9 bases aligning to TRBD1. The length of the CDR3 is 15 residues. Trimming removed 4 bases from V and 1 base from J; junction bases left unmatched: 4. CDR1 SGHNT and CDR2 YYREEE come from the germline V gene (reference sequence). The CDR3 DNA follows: TGTGCCAGCAGCACCCGGACAGGGGGCACAGATACGCAGTATTTT. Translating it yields CASSTRTGGTDTQYF.

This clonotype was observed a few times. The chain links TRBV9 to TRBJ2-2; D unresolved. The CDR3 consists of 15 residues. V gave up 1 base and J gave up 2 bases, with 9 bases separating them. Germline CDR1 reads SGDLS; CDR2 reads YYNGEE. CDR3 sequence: CASSVRSSNTGELFF. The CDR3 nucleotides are TGTGCCAGCAGCGTAAGGTCATCAAACACCGGGGAGCTGTTTTTT. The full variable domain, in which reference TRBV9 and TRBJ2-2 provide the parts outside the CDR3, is DSGVTQTPKHLITATGQRVTLRCSPRSGDLSVYWYQQSLDQGLQFLIQYYNGEERAKGNILERFSAQQFPDLHSELNLSSLELGDSALYFCASSVRSSNTGELFFGEGSRLTVL.

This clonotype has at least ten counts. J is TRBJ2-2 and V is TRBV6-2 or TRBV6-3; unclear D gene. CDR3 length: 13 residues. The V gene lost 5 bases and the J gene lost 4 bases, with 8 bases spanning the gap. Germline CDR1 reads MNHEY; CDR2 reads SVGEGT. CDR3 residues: CASSARPTGELFF. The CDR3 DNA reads TGTGCCAGCAGTGCCCGCCCCACCGGGGAGCTGTTTTTT.

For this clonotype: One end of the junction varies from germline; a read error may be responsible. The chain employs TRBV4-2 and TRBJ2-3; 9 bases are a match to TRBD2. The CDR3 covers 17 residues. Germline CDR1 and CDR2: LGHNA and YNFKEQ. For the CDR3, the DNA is TGTGCCATCAGCCCGGGGACCGCGGGGGGGCTAACAGATACGCAGTATTTT. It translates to CAISPGTAGGLTDTQYF.

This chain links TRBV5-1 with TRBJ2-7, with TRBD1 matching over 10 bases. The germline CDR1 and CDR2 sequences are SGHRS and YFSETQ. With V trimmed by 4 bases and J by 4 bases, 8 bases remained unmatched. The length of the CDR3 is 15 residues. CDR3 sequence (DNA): TGCGCCAGCAGCGCCGGGGACAGGGGTCAGTACGAGCAGTACGTC. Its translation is CASSAGDRGQYEQYV.

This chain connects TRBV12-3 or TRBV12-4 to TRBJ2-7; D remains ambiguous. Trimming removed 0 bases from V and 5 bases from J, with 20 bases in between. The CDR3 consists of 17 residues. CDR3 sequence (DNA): TGTGCCAGCAGTTTAGCGACCCTCGGGTCTAGAAGGGACGAGCAGTACTTC. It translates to CASSLATLGSRRDEQYF.

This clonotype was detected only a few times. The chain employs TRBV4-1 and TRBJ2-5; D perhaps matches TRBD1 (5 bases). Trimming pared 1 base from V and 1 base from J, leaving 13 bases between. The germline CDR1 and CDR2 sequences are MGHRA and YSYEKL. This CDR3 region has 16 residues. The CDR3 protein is CASSQGVTVLQETQYF. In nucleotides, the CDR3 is TGCGCCAGCAGCCAAGGGGTGACAGTACTCCAAGAGACCCAGTACTTC.

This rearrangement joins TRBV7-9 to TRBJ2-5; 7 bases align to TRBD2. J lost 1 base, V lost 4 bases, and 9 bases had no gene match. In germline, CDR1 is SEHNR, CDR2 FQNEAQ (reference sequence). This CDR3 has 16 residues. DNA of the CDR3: TGTGCCAGCAGCTCCAGCGAAGCGGGGCGCCAAGAGACCCAGTACTTC. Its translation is CASSSSEAGRQETQYF. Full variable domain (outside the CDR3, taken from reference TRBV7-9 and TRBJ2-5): DTGVSQNPRHKITKRGQNVTFRCDPISEHNRLYWYRQTLGQGPEFLTYFQNEAQLEKSRLLSDRFSAERPKGSFSTLEIQRTEQGDSAMYLCASSSSEAGRQETQYFGPGTRLLVL.

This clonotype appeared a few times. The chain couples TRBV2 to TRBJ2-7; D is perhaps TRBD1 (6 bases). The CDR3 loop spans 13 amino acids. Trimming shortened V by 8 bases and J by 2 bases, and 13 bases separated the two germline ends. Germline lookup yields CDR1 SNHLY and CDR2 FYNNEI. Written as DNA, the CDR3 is TGTGCCAGCGGCGTTCGGGACACCTACGAGCAGTACTTC. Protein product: CASGVRDTYEQYF.

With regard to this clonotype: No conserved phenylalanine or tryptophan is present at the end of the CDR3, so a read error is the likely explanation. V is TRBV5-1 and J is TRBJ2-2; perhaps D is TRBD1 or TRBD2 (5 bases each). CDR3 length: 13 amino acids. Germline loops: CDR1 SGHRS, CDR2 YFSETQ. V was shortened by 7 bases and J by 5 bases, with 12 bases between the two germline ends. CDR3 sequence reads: CASAGRGTGELFL. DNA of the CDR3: TGCGCCAGCGCAGGGAGAGGGACCGGGGAGCTGTTTTTA.

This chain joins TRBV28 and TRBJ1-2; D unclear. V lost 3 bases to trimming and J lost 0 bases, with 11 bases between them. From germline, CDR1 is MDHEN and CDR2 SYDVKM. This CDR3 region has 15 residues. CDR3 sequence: CASSFVHSPNYGYTF. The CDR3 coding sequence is TGTGCCAGCAGTTTCGTACACTCCCCTAACTATGGCTACACCTTC.

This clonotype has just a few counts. CDR3 loop: CASGFLIGLAGGRSYNEQFF. The CDR3 nucleotides read TGTGCTAGTGGTTTTTTGATCGGACTAGCGGGGGGGCGGTCCTACAATGAGCAGTTCTTC. The chain uses TRBV12-5 and TRBJ2-1, with 15 bases lining up with TRBD2. This CDR3 has 20 amino acids. From germline, CDR1 is LGHNT and CDR2 FRNRAP. V dropped 3 bases and J dropped 1; count of bases not matched to a gene: 10.

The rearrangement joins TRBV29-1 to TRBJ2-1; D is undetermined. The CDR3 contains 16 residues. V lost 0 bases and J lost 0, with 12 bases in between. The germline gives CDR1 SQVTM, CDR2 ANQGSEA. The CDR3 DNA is TGCAGCGTTGAAGATCGGACGGCCAGCTCCTACAATGAGCAGTTCTTC. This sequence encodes CSVEDRTASSYNEQFF.

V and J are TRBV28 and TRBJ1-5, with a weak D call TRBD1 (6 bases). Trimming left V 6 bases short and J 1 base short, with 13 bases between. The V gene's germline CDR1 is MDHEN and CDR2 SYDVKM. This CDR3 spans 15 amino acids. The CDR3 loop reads CASSHPTGSNQPQHF. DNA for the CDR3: TGTGCCAGCAGCCACCCCACAGGGAGCAATCAGCCCCAGCATTTT.

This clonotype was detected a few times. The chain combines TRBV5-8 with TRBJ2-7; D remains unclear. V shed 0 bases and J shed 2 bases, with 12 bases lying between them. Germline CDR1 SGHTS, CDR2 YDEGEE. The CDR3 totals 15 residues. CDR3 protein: CASSLVLGRAYEQYV. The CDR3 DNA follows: TGTGCCAGCAGCTTGGTATTAGGGCGCGCCTACGAGCAGTACGTC.

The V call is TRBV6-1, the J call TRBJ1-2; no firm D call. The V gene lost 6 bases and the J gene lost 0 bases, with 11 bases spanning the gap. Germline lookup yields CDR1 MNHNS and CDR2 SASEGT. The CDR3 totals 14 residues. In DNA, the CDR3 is TGTGCCAGCAGCCGTCCGGGGTCTAACTATGGCTACACCTTC. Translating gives CASSRPGSNYGYTF.

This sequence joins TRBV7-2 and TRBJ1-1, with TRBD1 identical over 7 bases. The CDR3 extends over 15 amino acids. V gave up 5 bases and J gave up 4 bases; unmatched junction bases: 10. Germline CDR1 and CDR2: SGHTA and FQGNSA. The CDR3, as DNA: TGTGCCAGCAGCCTCACAGGGGCTGCGAGCACTGAAGCTTTCTTT. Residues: CASSLTGAASTEAFF.

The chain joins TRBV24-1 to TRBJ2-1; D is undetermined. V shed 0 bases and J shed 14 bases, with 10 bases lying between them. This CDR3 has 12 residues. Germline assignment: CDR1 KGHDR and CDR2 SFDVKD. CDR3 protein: CATSDLDKAKFF. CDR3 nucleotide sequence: TGTGCCACCAGTGATTTGGATAAGGCCAAGTTCTTC.

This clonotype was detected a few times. In DNA, the CDR3 is TGCGCCAGCAGCCCAGCCCCGGGGAACACTGAAGCTTTCTTT. Translation: CASSPAPGNTEAFF. The rearrangement links TRBV5-1 to TRBJ1-1; D remains unclear. V was trimmed by 4 bases and J by 1 base, leaving 11 bases between them. Germline CDR1 and CDR2: SGHRS and YFSETQ. The length of the CDR3 is 14 residues.

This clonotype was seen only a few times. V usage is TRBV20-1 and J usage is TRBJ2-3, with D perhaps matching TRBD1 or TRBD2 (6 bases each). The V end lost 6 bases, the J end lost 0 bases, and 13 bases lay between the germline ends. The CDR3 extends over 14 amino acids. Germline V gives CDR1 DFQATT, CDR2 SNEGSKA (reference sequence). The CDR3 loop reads CSARRGTSTDTQYF. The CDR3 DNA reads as TGCAGTGCCAGGAGGGGGACTAGCACAGATACGCAGTATTTT.

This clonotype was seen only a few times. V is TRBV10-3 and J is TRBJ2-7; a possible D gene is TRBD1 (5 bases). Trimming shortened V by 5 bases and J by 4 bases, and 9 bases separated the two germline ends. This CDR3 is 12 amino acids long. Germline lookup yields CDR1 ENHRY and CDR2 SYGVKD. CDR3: CAISQTDYEQYV. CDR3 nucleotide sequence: TGTGCCATCAGTCAGACAGATTACGAGCAGTACGTC.

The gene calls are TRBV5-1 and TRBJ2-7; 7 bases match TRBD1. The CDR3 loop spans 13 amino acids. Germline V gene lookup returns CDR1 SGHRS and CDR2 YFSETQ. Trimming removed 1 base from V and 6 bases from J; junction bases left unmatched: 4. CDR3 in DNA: TGCGCCAGCAGCTTGTCGGCAGGGGGCGAGCAGTACGTC. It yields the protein CASSLSAGGEQYV.

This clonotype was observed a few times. In nucleotides, the CDR3 is TGTGCCACCAGTGATAGACAGGGGCTCGCCTACAATGAGCAGTTCTTC. Amino acid sequence: CATSDRQGLAYNEQFF. The chain joins TRBV24-1 to TRBJ2-1, with 8 bases aligning to TRBD1. V lost 3 bases to trimming and J lost 2 bases; unmatched junction nucleotides: 5. This CDR3 has 16 residues. CDR1 is KGHDR, CDR2 SFDVKD, per germline.

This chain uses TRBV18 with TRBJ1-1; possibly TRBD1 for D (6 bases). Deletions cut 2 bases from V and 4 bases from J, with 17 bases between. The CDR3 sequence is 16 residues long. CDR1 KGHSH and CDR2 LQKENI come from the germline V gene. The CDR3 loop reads CASSPNNYRASTEAFF. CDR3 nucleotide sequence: TGTGCCAGCTCACCAAATAACTACAGGGCTAGCACTGAAGCTTTCTTT.

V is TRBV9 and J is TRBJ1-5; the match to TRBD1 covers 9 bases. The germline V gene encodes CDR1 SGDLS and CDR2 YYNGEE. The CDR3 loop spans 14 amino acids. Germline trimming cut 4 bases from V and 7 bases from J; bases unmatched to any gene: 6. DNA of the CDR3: TGTGCCAGCAGCCCACAGGGGGCGAGCCAGCCCCAGCATTTT. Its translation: CASSPQGASQPQHF.

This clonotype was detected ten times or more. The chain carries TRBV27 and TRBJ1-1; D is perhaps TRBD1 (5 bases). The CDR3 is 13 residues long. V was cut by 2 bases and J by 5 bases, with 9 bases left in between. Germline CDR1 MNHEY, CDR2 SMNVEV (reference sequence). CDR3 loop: CASSLQGITEAFF. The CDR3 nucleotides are TGTGCCAGCAGTTTACAGGGTATTACTGAAGCTTTCTTT.